One sample yielded the 30 T cell receptor beta chains listed below, sequenced in a study of post-analysis software for immune sequencing data. Study outcomes and limitations: In patients, TRBV5-6, TRBV5-1 and TRBV20-1 belonged to roughly five TRBV segments found more frequently than in controls.

Unique molecular identifiers featured in each of the TCR beta cDNA libraries. Using its own MiXCR run on the PCR reads, TCRdb lists one record per CDR3 protein. The sample yields under 900,000 distinct CDR3 sequences, around 53% seen once. Their antigens are not known. The sequencing input was blood. These receptors were taken from a girl aged 5-17 years with multiple sclerosis.

The rearrangement links TRBV7-3 to TRBJ2-1; 9 nucleotides agree with TRBD2. CDR1 and CDR2 from the germline V gene are SGHTA and FQGTGA. This CDR3 is built from 15 residues. V was clipped by 1 base and J by 2 bases; unmatched bases: 0. DNA for the CDR3: TGTGCCAGCAGCTTAATAGCGGGGGCCTACAATGAGCAGTTCTTC. Translation: CASSLIAGAYNEQFF. Full variable domain (remainder filled in from reference TRBV7-3 and TRBJ2-1): GAGVSQTPSNKVTEKGKYVELRCDPISGHTALYWYRQSLGQGPEFLIYFQGTGAADDSGLPNDRFFAVRPEGSVSTLKIQRTERGDSAVYLCASSLIAGAYNEQFFGPGTRLTVL.

This chain joins TRBV7-9 and TRBJ2-5; D is possibly TRBD1 or TRBD2 (5 bases each). The J call may be faulty, since TRBJ2-4 better matches the DNA end. The length of the CDR3 is 20 residues. CDR1 is SEHNR, CDR2 FQNEAQ, per germline (reference sequence). CDR3 DNA sequence: TGTGCCAGCAGCCGAAGTACTCCCGGGACCAAGGGAAGGGTCAAAAACATTCAGTACTTC. Translation gives CASSRSTPGTKGRVKNIQYF.

The chain has TRBV10-3 and TRBJ2-4, with 14 bases aligning to TRBD2. The J call may be in error: the DNA end matches TRBJ2-7 better. CDR1 is ENHRY, CDR2 SYGVKD, per germline. The CDR3 runs 19 residues. DNA for the CDR3: TGTGCCATCAGTGAGCCTTTTCCGGGACTAGCGGGAGTAAGCTACGAGCAGTACTTC. Translation gives CAISEPFPGLAGVSYEQYF.

This clonotype appeared a few times. The rearrangement links TRBV29-1 to TRBJ1-2; D gene uncertain. Per germline, CDR1 SQVTM and CDR2 ANQGSEA. This CDR3 contains 12 residues. Trimming pared 3 bases from V and 2 bases from J, leaving 7 bases between. The CDR3 coding sequence is TGCAGCGTTGATACGAGAAACTATGGCTACACCTTC. Protein: CSVDTRNYGYTF.

This clonotype was counted once. This chain connects TRBV3-1 to TRBJ2-7; 7 positions agree with TRBD1. The CDR3 extends over 15 amino acids. The V gene end was trimmed by 4 bases and the J gene end by 0 bases; junction bases not matched to a gene: 6. Germline V gives CDR1 LGHDT, CDR2 YNNKEL (reference sequence). The CDR3 DNA follows: TGTGCCAGCAGCCGACAGGGTCCAAACTCCTACGAGCAGTACTTC. Its protein is CASSRQGPNSYEQYF.

The genes are TRBV29-1 and TRBJ1-2; D call uncertain. V was pared by 7 bases and J by 1 base, with 10 bases between. Looked up from germline, CDR1 is SQVTM and CDR2 is ANQGSEA. CDR3 size: 12 residues. The CDR3 nucleotides read TGCAGCGCCTCTTGGGGTAACTATGGCTACACCTTC. Translated, it gives CSASWGNYGYTF.

The chain combines TRBV5-1 with TRBJ2-3, with D unresolved. Between the trimmed V and J ends, which lost 6 bases and 3 bases, there was a span of 8 bases. Germline V lookup: CDR1 SGHRS, CDR2 YFSETQ. The CDR3 is 12 amino acids. The CDR3 DNA reads as TGCGCCAGCATCGACTTGACAGATACGCAGTATTTT. Its protein is CASIDLTDTQYF. The variable domain in full, completed from reference TRBV5-1 and TRBJ2-3, reads KAGVTQTPRYLIKTRGQQVTLSCSPISGHRSVSWYQQTPGQGLQFLFEYFSETQRNKGNFPGRFSGRQFSNSRSEMNVSTLELGDSALYLCASIDLTDTQYFGPGTRLTVL.

J is TRBJ1-5 and V is TRBV10-3; D not resolved. Germline assignment: CDR1 ENHRY and CDR2 SYGVKD. Trimming cost V 2 bases and J 0 bases, with 5 bases left between them. The CDR3 has 14 amino acids. The CDR3 sequence: CAISETYSNQPQHF. The DNA for the CDR3 is TGTGCCATCAGTGAGACCTATAGCAATCAGCCCCAGCATTTT.

The genes are TRBV7-2 and TRBJ2-3; the D gene could be TRBD1 or TRBD2 (6 bases each). This CDR3 comprises 15 residues. From germline, CDR1 is SGHTA and CDR2 FQGNSA. V was shortened by 1 base and J by 2 bases, with 10 bases between the two germline ends. The CDR3 DNA is TGTGCCAGCAGCTTAGTAGGGGGGTTCACAGATACGCAGTATTTT. This sequence encodes CASSLVGGFTDTQYF.

Remarks on this clonotype: A junction end diverges from the germline sequence, so it may reflect a read error. The genes are TRBV18 and TRBJ2-7; the D gene could be TRBD1 or TRBD2 (6 bases each). The CDR3 runs to 13 residues. Germline assignment: CDR1 KGHSH and CDR2 LQKENI. The CDR3 is CVSSDRGGGREYF. CDR3 in DNA: TGTGTCAGCTCCGATCGAGGAGGGGGGCGAGAGTACTTC. The full variable domain, rest sourced from reference TRBV18 and TRBJ2-7, is NAGVMQNPRHLVRRRGQEARLRCSPMKGHSHVYWYRQLPEEGLKFMVYLQKENIIDESGMPKERFSAEFPKEGPSILRIQQVVRGDSAAYFCVSSDRGGGREYFGPGTRLTVT.

The DNA for the CDR3 is TGCAGTGCTAGAAGGATAGCGGGACCCCGGGATACGCAGTATTTT. Encoded protein: CSARRIAGPRDTQYF. The chain joins TRBV20-1 to TRBJ2-3; 8 bases are shared with TRBD2. Germline loops: CDR1 DFQATT, CDR2 SNEGSKA (reference sequence). Losses at the gene ends were 2 bases for V and 6 bases for J; bases not matched to a gene: 10. The CDR3 is 15 residues long.

The chain links TRBV20-1 to TRBJ1-2, with TRBD1 matching over 9 bases. The CDR3 sequence is 16 residues long. Germline values: CDR1 DFQATT, CDR2 SNEGSKA (reference sequence). With 3 bases clipped from V and 7 bases from J, the junction kept 15 bases outside the gene matches. The CDR3 spells CSARALRTGASIGYTF. The CDR3 DNA is TGCAGTGCTAGGGCCTTGAGGACAGGGGCTAGCATTGGCTACACCTTC.

This clonotype was seen more than once but under ten times. The genes are TRBV20-1 and TRBJ1-2; D ambiguous. The germline CDR1 and CDR2 sequences are DFQATT and SNEGSKA (reference sequence). Trimming cost V 7 bases and J 4 bases, with 13 bases left between them. This CDR3 has 12 residues. CDR3 sequence reads: CSVRGQGYGYTF. In DNA, the CDR3 is TGCAGTGTCCGCGGTCAAGGCTATGGCTACACCTTC.

The gene calls are TRBV11-2 and TRBJ2-1; no clear D. CDR3 length: 12 amino acids. Germline CDR1 SGHAT, CDR2 FQNNGV. With 5 bases removed from V and 13 bases from J, the gap between germline ends came to 15 bases. The CDR3 DNA follows: TGTGCCAGCAGCCCGCAGGCGGTGTCCCAGTTCTTC. This codes for CASSPQAVSQFF. The full variable domain, in which reference TRBV11-2 and TRBJ2-1 provide the parts outside the CDR3, is EAGVAQSPRYKIIEKRQSVAFWCNPISGHATLYWYQQILGQGPKLLIQFQNNGVVDDSQLPKDRFSAERLKGVDSTLKIQPAKLEDSAVYLCASSPQAVSQFFGPGTRLTVL.

V gene TRBV12-3 or TRBV12-4 combines with J gene TRBJ2-7; D possibly matches TRBD1 or TRBD2 (5 bases each). The DNA end favors TRBJ2-5, so the J call may be wrong. CDR3 length: 14 residues. The DNA of the CDR3 is TGTGCCAGCAGTTTCTGGGGGACGGGTGAGACCCAGTACTTC. As protein: CASSFWGTGETQYF.

This rearrangement joins TRBV11-1 to TRBJ2-5; no clear D. V gave up 4 bases and J gave up 5 bases, with 8 bases separating them. The CDR3 loop spans 12 amino acids. Germline V CDR1 and CDR2: SGHAT, FQDESV (reference sequence). The CDR3 is CASSSGWETQYF. Written as DNA, the CDR3 is TGTGCCAGCAGCTCTGGTTGGGAGACCCAGTACTTC.

The chain employs TRBV20-1 and TRBJ2-7, with TRBD1 matching 7 bases. The CDR3 loop spans 15 amino acids. V was clipped by 3 bases and J by 0 bases; unmatched bases: 8. CDR1 DFQATT and CDR2 SNEGSKA come from the germline V gene (reference sequence). CDR3 in DNA: TGCAGTGCTAGGGCGGACAGGTTTGCCTCCTACGAGCAGTACTTC. It codes for CSARADRFASYEQYF.

V usage is TRBV5-1 and J usage is TRBJ2-1; possibly TRBD2 for D (6 bases). Trimming took 4 bases from V and 1 from J, leaving 21 bases between them. This CDR3 has 18 residues. Germline values: CDR1 SGHRS, CDR2 YFSETQ. The CDR3 bases are TGCGCCAGCAGCCCGTGGTCCGGGACGGAGGGGTCCTACAATGAGCAGTTCTTC. The encoded protein is CASSPWSGTEGSYNEQFF.

This clonotype was observed a few times. The J gene is TRBJ2-1, the V gene TRBV4-1, with 9 positions matching TRBD2. The germline CDR1 and CDR2 sequences are MGHRA and YSYEKL. This CDR3 comprises 18 residues. Trimming took 0 bases from V and 0 from J; bases not matched to a gene: 6. The CDR3 nucleotides read TGCGCCAGCAGCCAAGAAGCTAGCGGGATAAGCTCCTACAATGAGCAGTTCTTC. Translation gives CASSQEASGISSYNEQFF.

The gene calls are TRBV12-3 or TRBV12-4 and TRBJ2-5; 7 nucleotides match TRBD2. With V trimmed by 5 bases and J by 4 bases, 7 bases remained unmatched. This CDR3 has 14 amino acids. The CDR3 sequence is CASSTRTRGETQYF. Written as DNA, the CDR3 is TGTGCCAGCAGTACCAGGACTAGAGGAGAGACCCAGTACTTC.

This clonotype is a singleton in its sample. In DNA, the CDR3 is TGTGCCAGCAGTTACTCGAGCGAGCGCCAGGCTGGCTACACCTTC. Its protein is CASSYSSERQAGYTF. V is TRBV6-5 and J is TRBJ1-2; D is unresolved. The V gene's germline CDR1 is MNHEY and CDR2 SVGAGI. This CDR3 comprises 15 residues. The V end was cut by 0 bases, the J end by 7 bases, with 15 bases between.

J is TRBJ2-7 and V is TRBV5-1; 9 bases are shared with TRBD1. Germline CDR1 is SGHRS and CDR2 is YFSETQ. V trimming: 4 bases; J trimming: 3 bases; junction bases outside the gene matches: 5. CDR3 size: 14 residues. The CDR3 DNA is TGCGCCAGCAGCACACCGGGACAGGGCTACGAGCAGTACTTC. Protein product: CASSTPGQGYEQYF.

This chain connects TRBV9 to TRBJ2-7, with TRBD2 identical over 15 bases. With 3 bases clipped from V and 2 bases from J, the junction kept 6 bases outside the gene matches. The germline gives CDR1 SGDLS, CDR2 YYNGEE. The CDR3 extends over 17 amino acids. CDR3 DNA sequence: TGTGCCAGCAGCGCGGGACTAGCGGGGGGTATCACCTACGAGCAGTACTTC. Its protein is CASSAGLAGGITYEQYF.

V and J are TRBV15 and TRBJ2-7; D remains unclear. Trimming cost V 3 bases and J 6 bases, with 12 bases left between them. The CDR3 runs to 13 residues. CDR1 is LNHNV, CDR2 YYDKDF, per germline (reference sequence). The CDR3 sequence: CATSRGPIFEQYF. In nucleotides, the CDR3 is TGTGCCACCAGCAGGGGCCCGATTTTCGAGCAGTACTTC.

The chain recombines TRBV7-9 with TRBJ2-5; the match to TRBD1 covers 8 bases. CDR1 and CDR2 from the germline V gene are SEHNR and FQNEAQ (reference sequence). V gave up 5 bases and J gave up 1 base; unmatched junction bases: 3. CDR3 length equals 14 residues. The CDR3 is CASSGGQVQETQYF. For the CDR3, the DNA is TGTGCCAGCAGCGGGGGACAGGTCCAAGAGACCCAGTACTTC.

This rearrangement joins TRBV29-1 to TRBJ1-4; tentatively, D is TRBD1 (5 bases). The V end was cut by 1 base, the J end by 0 bases, with 6 bases between. Germline V gives CDR1 SQVTM, CDR2 ANQGSEA. The CDR3 has 14 residues. The CDR3 nucleotides are TGCAGCGTTGAAGGGGGCACAACTAATGAAAAACTGTTTTTT. Translation gives CSVEGGTTNEKLFF.

In its sample, this clonotype was seen a few times. V gene TRBV10-3 combines with J gene TRBJ2-7, with 7 bases fitting TRBD1. This CDR3 contains 14 residues. Germline V gene data show CDR1 as ENHRY and CDR2 as SYGVKD. The J segment lost 2 bases and the V segment lost 8 bases, leaving 9 bases of the junction unmatched. DNA of the CDR3: TGTGCCATCGCTGGGCAGCAGGGGGCCTACGAGCAGTACTTC. Its protein product is CAIAGQQGAYEQYF.

The chain joins TRBV5-1 to TRBJ1-2; D may be TRBD1 (6 bases). The CDR3 is 14 amino acids. V lost 4 bases and J lost 4, with 14 bases in between. The germline V gene encodes CDR1 SGHRS and CDR2 YFSETQ. CDR3 bases: TGCGCCAGCAGCCGGGAGGGGGTTCCCTATGGCTACACCTTC. This translates into CASSREGVPYGYTF.

The chain combines TRBV24-1 with TRBJ2-1; 7 bases are shared with TRBD2. This CDR3 comprises 15 residues. The V and J ends lost 5 bases and 6 bases, in that order; junction bases with no gene match: 9. Looked up from germline, CDR1 is KGHDR and CDR2 is SFDVKD. The CDR3 sequence: CATSGTSVNRNEQFF. The DNA of the CDR3 is TGTGCCACCAGTGGTACTAGCGTTAACCGCAATGAGCAGTTCTTC.

The rearrangement joins TRBV20-1 to TRBJ1-2; no reliable D call. This CDR3 spans 13 amino acids. Germline assignment: CDR1 DFQATT and CDR2 SNEGSKA (reference sequence). Trimming removed 3 bases at V and 0 bases at J, with 8 bases between. The CDR3 DNA follows: TGCAGTGCTAGTTCAGAAGCTAACTATGGCTACACCTTC. It encodes CSASSEANYGYTF.